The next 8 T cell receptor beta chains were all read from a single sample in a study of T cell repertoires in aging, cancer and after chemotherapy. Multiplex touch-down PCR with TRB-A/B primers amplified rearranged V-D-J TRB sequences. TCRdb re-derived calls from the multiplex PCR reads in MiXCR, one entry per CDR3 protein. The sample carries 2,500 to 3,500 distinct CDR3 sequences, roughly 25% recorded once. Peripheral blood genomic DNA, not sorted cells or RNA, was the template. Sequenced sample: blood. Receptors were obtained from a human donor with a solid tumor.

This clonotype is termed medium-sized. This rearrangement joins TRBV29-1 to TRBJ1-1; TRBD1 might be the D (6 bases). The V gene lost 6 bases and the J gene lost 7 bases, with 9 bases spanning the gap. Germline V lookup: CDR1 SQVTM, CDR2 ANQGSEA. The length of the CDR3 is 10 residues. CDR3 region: CSVGDIEAFF. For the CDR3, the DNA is TGCAGCGTGGGGGACATTGAAGCTTTCTTT.

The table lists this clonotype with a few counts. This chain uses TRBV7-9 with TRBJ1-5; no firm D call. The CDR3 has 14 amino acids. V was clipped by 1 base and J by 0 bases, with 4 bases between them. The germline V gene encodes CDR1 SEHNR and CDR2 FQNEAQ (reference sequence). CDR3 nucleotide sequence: TGTGCCAGCAGCTTAGTCTCTAGCAATCAGCCCCAGCATTTT. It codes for CASSLVSSNQPQHF.

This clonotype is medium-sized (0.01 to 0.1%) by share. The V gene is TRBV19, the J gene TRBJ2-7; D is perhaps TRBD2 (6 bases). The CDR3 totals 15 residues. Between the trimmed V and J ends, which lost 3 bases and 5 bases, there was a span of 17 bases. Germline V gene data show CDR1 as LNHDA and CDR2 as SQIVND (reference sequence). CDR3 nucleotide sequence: TGTGCCAGTAGTATTAGTTCACTTGCGGGACACGAGCAGTACTTC. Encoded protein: CASSISSLAGHEQYF.

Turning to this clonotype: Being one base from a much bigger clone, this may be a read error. The CDR3 sequence: CASSSTRRSGSHTDTQYF. The DNA for the CDR3 is TGTGCCAGCAGTTCAACCCGTCGCAGCGGGAGCCACACAGATACGCAGTATTTT. The chain employs TRBV6-5 and TRBJ2-3, with TRBD2 identical over 8 bases. Trimming took 4 bases from V and 2 from J; bases not matched to a gene: 14. This CDR3 is 18 amino acids long. CDR1 and CDR2 (germline): MNHEY, SVGAGI.

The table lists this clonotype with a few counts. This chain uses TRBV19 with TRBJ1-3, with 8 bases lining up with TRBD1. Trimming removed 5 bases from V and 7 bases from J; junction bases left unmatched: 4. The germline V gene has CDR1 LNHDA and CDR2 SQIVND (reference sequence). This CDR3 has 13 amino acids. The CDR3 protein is CASSARQGNTIYF. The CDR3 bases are TGTGCCAGTAGTGCCCGACAGGGGAACACCATATATTTT.

DNA for the CDR3: TGCAGTGCTAGAGATTTGAGGGACGCGACCTACGAGCAGTACTTC. Translated, it gives CSARDLRDATYEQYF. The chain joins TRBV20-1 to TRBJ2-7; D may match TRBD1 or TRBD2 (5 bases each). V lost 0 bases and J 2 bases, leaving 14 bases between the germline ends. CDR3 size: 15 residues. CDR1 DFQATT and CDR2 SNEGSKA come from the germline V gene (reference sequence).

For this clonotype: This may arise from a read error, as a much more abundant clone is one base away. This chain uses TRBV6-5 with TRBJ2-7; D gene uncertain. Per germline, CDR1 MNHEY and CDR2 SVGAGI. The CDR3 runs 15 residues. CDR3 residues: CASSLTPLTVYEQNF. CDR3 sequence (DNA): TGTGCCAGCAGCCTCACCCCCCTTACAGTTTACGAGCAGAACTTC.

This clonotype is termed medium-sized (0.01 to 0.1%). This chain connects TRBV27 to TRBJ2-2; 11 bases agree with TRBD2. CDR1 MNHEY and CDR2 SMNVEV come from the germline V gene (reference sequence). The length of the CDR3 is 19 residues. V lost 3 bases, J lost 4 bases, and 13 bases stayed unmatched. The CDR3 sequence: CASSLGFLAGGRRTGELFF. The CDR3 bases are TGTGCCAGCAGTTTGGGTTTCCTAGCGGGAGGACGGCGCACCGGGGAGCTGTTTTTT.